This passage covers 20 T cell receptor beta chains from one sample sequenced in a study of blood T cell repertoires in COVID-19 (TCRdb year 2020). The library was made by the immunoSEQ multiplex PCR assay. TCRdb re-hosts the immuneACCESS table, in-frame sequences only. Its copies lack some clones; in the studies checked, an unresolved V gene accounts for under half of them, and the cause for the rest is not known. The sample profile shows tens of thousands of clones; 81% of them were found once. The ten largest make up 25% to 30% of the sample. What was sequenced was peripheral blood. The receptors derive from an older man with active or convalescent COVID-19.

This clone has only one observation. This chain uses TRBV4-2 with TRBJ2-3; 9 positions match TRBD2. Trimming removed 0 bases from V and 4 bases from J; junction bases left unmatched: 8. The CDR3 spans 17 residues. Per the germline V gene, CDR1 is LGHNA and CDR2 is YNFKEQ. CDR3 sequence (DNA): TGTGCCAGCAGCCAAGAACCAAGCGGGGGGAGGCCAGATACGCAGTATTTT. This codes for CASSQEPSGGRPDTQYF.

This sequence joins TRBV5-5 and TRBJ1-2; D is uncertain. Germline V gives CDR1 SGHKS, CDR2 YYEKEE (reference sequence). This CDR3 contains 13 residues. V was cut by 5 bases and J by 4 bases, with 12 bases left in between. The CDR3 sequence: CASRTGNTYGYTF. The CDR3 DNA is TGTGCCAGCAGGACCGGGAACACCTATGGCTACACCTTC.

V is TRBV18 and J is TRBJ1-1; D not resolved. The CDR3 consists of 20 residues. The V and J ends lost 3 bases and 3 bases respectively, with 29 bases between them. CDR1 and CDR2 from the germline V gene are KGHSH and LQKENI. The CDR3 coding sequence is TGTGCCAGCTCACCCCTACCTCATTTAAATACCAAGAATGAGGACACTGAAGCTTTCTTT. This codes for CASSPLPHLNTKNEDTEAFF.

The V gene is TRBV4-3, the J gene TRBJ1-5, with no clear D. This CDR3 is 17 amino acids long. Germline V gene lookup returns CDR1 LGHNA and CDR2 YSLEER. V lost 0 bases and J lost 0, with 12 bases in between. This chain's CDR3 is CASSQDLVTASNQPQHF. The DNA for the CDR3 is TGCGCCAGCAGCCAAGATCTTGTGACTGCTAGCAATCAGCCCCAGCATTTT.

The chain joins TRBV13 to TRBJ1-4; 12 bases agree with TRBD1. Germline lookup yields CDR1 PRHDT and CDR2 FYEKMQ (reference sequence). The CDR3 loop spans 14 amino acids. With 5 bases clipped from V and 7 bases from J, the junction kept 2 bases outside the gene matches. The CDR3 nucleotides read TGTGCCAGCAGCCCGGGACAGGGGGCTGAAAAACTGTTTTTT. It encodes CASSPGQGAEKLFF. The full variable domain, with the rest looked up from reference TRBV13 and TRBJ1-4, is AAGVIQSPRHLIKEKRETATLKCYPIPRHDTVYWYQQGPGQDPQFLISFYEKMQSDKGSIPDRFSAQQFSDYHSELNMSSLELGDSALYFCASSPGQGAEKLFFGSGTQLSVL.

The chain joins TRBV18 to TRBJ1-4, with TRBD1 as a possible D gene (5 bases). Germline CDR1 reads KGHSH; CDR2 reads LQKENI. Trimming shortened V by 6 bases and J by 8 bases, and 25 bases separated the two germline ends. The CDR3 extends over 17 amino acids. The CDR3 sequence: CASSQVEGPGGREKLFF. The DNA of the CDR3 is TGTGCCAGCTCCCAGGTGGAGGGGCCGGGCGGACGCGAAAAACTGTTTTTT.

The chain employs TRBV18 and TRBJ1-3, with no clear D. CDR1 and CDR2 (germline): KGHSH, LQKENI. The CDR3 is 15 residues long. Between the trimmed V and J ends, which lost 5 bases and 4 bases, there was a span of 15 bases. DNA of the CDR3: TGTGCCAGCTCATCTTCATGGGCATCCGGAAACACCATATATTTT. Translated: CASSSSWASGNTIYF. Looking up the rest from reference TRBV18 and TRBJ1-3 gives the full variable domain: NAGVMQNPRHLVRRRGQEARLRCSPMKGHSHVYWYRQLPEEGLKFMVYLQKENIIDESGMPKERFSAEFPKEGPSILRIQQVVRGDSAAYFCASSSSWASGNTIYFGEGSWLTVV.

The chain couples TRBV11-2 to TRBJ2-7; possible D gene TRBD2, 6 bases. CDR1 and CDR2 (germline): SGHAT, FQNNGV. CDR3 length equals 16 residues. V lost 0 bases and J lost 2, with 14 bases in between. The CDR3 DNA reads as TGTGCCAGCAGCTTAGATGTTGTTAGCGGTACCTACGAGCAGTACTTC. Protein sequence: CASSLDVVSGTYEQYF.

This chain uses TRBV15 with TRBJ2-5; TRBD2 agrees at 7 bases. V was clipped by 0 bases and J by 4 bases; unmatched bases: 5. The CDR3 is made up of 15 amino acids. The V gene's germline CDR1 is LNHNV and CDR2 YYDKDF (reference sequence). The CDR3 DNA follows: TGTGCCACCAGCAGAGATGGCGGGGGTGGAGAGACCCAGTACTTC. It translates to CATSRDGGGGETQYF.

V is TRBV4-2 and J is TRBJ2-1, with 7 bases aligning to TRBD2. Germline CDR1 is LGHNA and CDR2 is YNFKEQ. The V and J ends lost 4 bases and 0 bases, in that order; junction bases with no gene match: 6. CDR3 length: 16 residues. The CDR3 DNA follows: TGTGCCAGCAGCCTAGGACTAGTTAGCTCCTACAATGAGCAGTTCTTC. It specifies CASSLGLVSSYNEQFF.

The chain's CDR3 is CASSSGLAVRGTQYF. The DNA for the CDR3 is TGTGCCAGCAGCTCTGGACTAGCGGTACGGGGGACCCAGTACTTC. V and J are TRBV7-8 and TRBJ2-5, with TRBD2 matching over 10 bases. V shed 4 bases and J 7 bases; nucleotides not matched to a gene: 9. There are 15 residues in the CDR3. The germline gives CDR1 SGHVS, CDR2 FQNEAQ.

The chain recombines TRBV9 with TRBJ2-2, with a possible D match to TRBD1 (6 bases). This CDR3 has 16 residues. The V and J ends lost 1 base and 4 bases respectively, with 14 bases between them. Germline values: CDR1 SGDLS, CDR2 YYNGEE. CDR3: CASSVSPGHPTGELFF. For the CDR3, the DNA is TGTGCCAGCAGCGTATCCCCGGGACACCCCACCGGGGAGCTGTTTTTT.

A single count supports this clone. The chain links TRBV6-2 or TRBV6-3 to TRBJ1-1; tentatively, D is TRBD1 (6 bases). This CDR3 is 14 amino acids long. V was shortened by 7 bases and J by 10 bases, with 22 bases between the two germline ends. Per the germline V gene, CDR1 is MNHEY and CDR2 is SVGEGT. DNA of the CDR3: TGTGCCAGCAACCCATATTCGCAGGGGTCGGGAGCTTTCTTT. As protein: CASNPYSQGSGAFF.

The gene calls are TRBV7-2 and TRBJ2-1, with 15 bases matching TRBD2. Germline values: CDR1 SGHTA, CDR2 FQGNSA. V gave up 7 bases and J gave up 8 bases; unmatched junction bases: 6. The CDR3 loop spans 15 amino acids. The CDR3 sequence is CASNHRTSGRDEQFF. As DNA, the CDR3 is TGTGCCAGCAATCACAGGACTAGCGGGAGGGATGAGCAGTTCTTC.

The gene calls are TRBV7-7 and TRBJ2-3; 8 nucleotides agree with TRBD2. J gave up 4 bases and V 6 bases, and 9 bases lay outside the gene matches. In germline, CDR1 is SSHAT, CDR2 FNYEAQ (reference sequence). The CDR3 covers 15 residues. CDR3 DNA: TGTGCCAGCAGTTCCGGGACTAGAGGTTCAGATACGCAGTATTTT. Translation: CASSSGTRGSDTQYF.

This sequence joins TRBV2 and TRBJ2-2; D is perhaps TRBD1 (6 bases). Germline CDR1 and CDR2: SNHLY and FYNNEI. The germline V and J ends were trimmed by 3 bases and 1 base, with 12 bases remaining between them. The CDR3 totals 16 residues. The CDR3 nucleotides are TGTGCCAGCAGTGATCCCGCAGGGGTGAACACCGGGGAGCTGTTTTTT. Its translation: CASSDPAGVNTGELFF.

The J gene is TRBJ2-7, the V gene TRBV20-1; 7 bases are a match to TRBD1. V gave up 3 bases and J gave up 2 bases; unmatched junction bases: 7. This CDR3 contains 14 residues. Per germline, CDR1 DFQATT and CDR2 SNEGSKA (reference sequence). CDR3 loop: CSASKGQPPYEQYF. CDR3 DNA: TGCAGTGCTAGTAAGGGACAGCCCCCCTACGAGCAGTACTTC.

The chain joins TRBV18 to TRBJ1-6, with 11 bases that match TRBD1. V gave up 4 bases and J gave up 7 bases; unmatched junction bases: 6. CDR1 is KGHSH and CDR2 is LQKENI in the germline V gene. The CDR3 runs to 16 residues. CDR3 in amino acids: CASSLRTGGENSPLHF. The CDR3 DNA follows: TGTGCCAGCTCACTTCGGACAGGGGGCGAAAATTCACCCCTCCACTTT.

The table lists this clone with a few counts. The chain recombines TRBV27 with TRBJ1-5, with TRBD1 as a possible D gene (6 bases). CDR1 MNHEY and CDR2 SMNVEV come from the germline V gene (reference sequence). This CDR3 is 16 amino acids long. V shed 2 bases and J shed 9 bases, with 20 bases lying between them. CDR3 DNA: TGTGCCAGCAGTTTAAAGGCACAGGGCTACCCAGGGCCCCAGCATTTT. This sequence encodes CASSLKAQGYPGPQHF.

The chain uses TRBV11-2 and TRBJ2-3, with TRBD2 matching 7 bases. CDR3 length equals 15 residues. Germline V CDR1 and CDR2: SGHAT, FQNNGV. With 3 bases clipped from V and 0 bases from J, the junction kept 3 bases outside the gene matches. CDR3 protein: CASSFGSGSTDTQYF. The CDR3 bases are TGTGCCAGCAGCTTTGGTAGCGGGAGCACAGATACGCAGTATTTT. Full variable domain (rest looked up from reference TRBV11-2 and TRBJ2-3): EAGVAQSPRYKIIEKRQSVAFWCNPISGHATLYWYQQILGQGPKLLIQFQNNGVVDDSQLPKDRFSAERLKGVDSTLKIQPAKLEDSAVYLCASSFGSGSTDTQYFGPGTRLTVL.